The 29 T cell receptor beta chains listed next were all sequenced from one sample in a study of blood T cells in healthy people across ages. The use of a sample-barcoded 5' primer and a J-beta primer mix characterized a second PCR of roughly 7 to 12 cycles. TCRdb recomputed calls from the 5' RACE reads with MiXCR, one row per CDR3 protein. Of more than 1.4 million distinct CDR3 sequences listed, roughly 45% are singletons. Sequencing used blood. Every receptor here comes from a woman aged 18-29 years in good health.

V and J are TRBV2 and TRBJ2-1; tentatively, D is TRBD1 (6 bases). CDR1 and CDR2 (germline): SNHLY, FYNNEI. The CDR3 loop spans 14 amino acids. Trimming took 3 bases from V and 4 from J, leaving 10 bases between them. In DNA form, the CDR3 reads TGTGCCAGCAGTGACCGACAGGCTTACAATGAGCAGTTCTTC. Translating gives CASSDRQAYNEQFF.

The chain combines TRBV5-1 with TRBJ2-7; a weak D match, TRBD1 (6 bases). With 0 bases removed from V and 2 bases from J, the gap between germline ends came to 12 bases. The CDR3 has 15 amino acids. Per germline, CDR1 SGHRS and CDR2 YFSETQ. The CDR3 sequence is CASSLVTGFTYEQYF. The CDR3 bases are TGCGCCAGCAGCTTGGTGACAGGATTTACCTACGAGCAGTACTTC.

The CDR3 DNA reads as TGTGCCAGCAGTTATGGGGGGACTAAAGGAAACACCATATATTTT. This codes for CASSYGGTKGNTIYF. The V and J genes are TRBV6-5 and TRBJ1-3; possibly TRBD1 for D (5 bases). Trimming stripped 3 bases from V and 4 bases from J, with 13 bases between. This CDR3 is built from 15 residues. Germline V gene data show CDR1 as MNHEY and CDR2 as SVGAGI.

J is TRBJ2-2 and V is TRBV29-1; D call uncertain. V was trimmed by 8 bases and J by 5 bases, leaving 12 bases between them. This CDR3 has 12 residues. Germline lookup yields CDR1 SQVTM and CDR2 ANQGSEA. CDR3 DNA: TGCAGCATTCGGTCGGGTACCGGGGAGCTGTTTTTT. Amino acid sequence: CSIRSGTGELFF.

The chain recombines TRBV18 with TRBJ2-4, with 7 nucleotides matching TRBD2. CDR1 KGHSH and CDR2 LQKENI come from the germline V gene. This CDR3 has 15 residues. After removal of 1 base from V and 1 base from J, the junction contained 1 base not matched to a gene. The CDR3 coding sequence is TGTGCCAGCTCACCACTTAGCGGGGCCAAAAACATTCAGTACTTC. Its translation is CASSPLSGAKNIQYF.

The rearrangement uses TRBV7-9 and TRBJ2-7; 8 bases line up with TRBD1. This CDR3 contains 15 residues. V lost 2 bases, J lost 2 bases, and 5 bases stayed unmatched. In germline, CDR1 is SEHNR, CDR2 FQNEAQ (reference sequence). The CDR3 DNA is TGTGCCAGCAGCTTAACGGACAGGGCCCCCTACGAGCAGTACTTC. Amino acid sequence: CASSLTDRAPYEQYF.

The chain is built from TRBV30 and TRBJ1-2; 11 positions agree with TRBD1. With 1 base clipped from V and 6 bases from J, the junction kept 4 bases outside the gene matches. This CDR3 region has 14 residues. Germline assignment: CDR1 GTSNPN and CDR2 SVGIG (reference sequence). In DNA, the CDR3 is TGTGCCTGGAGTGGGGACAGGGGGAACCATGGCTACACCTTC. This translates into CAWSGDRGNHGYTF. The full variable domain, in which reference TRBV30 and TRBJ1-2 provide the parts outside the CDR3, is SQTIHQWPATLVQPVGSPLSLECTVEGTSNPNLYWYRQAAGRGLQLLFYSVGIGQISSEVPQNLSASRPQDRQFILSSKKLLLSDSGFYLCAWSGDRGNHGYTFGSGTRLTVV.

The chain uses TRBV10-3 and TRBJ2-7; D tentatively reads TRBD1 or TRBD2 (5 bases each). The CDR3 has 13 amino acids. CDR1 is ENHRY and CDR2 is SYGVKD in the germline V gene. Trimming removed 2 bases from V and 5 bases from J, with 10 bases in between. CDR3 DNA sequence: TGTGCCATCAGTGAGGGGACCAAAGACGAGCAGTACTTC. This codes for CAISEGTKDEQYF.

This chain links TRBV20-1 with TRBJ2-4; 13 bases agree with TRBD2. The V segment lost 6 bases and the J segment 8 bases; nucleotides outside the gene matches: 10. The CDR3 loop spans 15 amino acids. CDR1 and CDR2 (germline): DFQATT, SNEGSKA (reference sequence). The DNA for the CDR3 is TGCAGTGCAGGACTAGCGGGGGCGGGCATTGACATTCAGTACTTC. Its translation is CSAGLAGAGIDIQYF.

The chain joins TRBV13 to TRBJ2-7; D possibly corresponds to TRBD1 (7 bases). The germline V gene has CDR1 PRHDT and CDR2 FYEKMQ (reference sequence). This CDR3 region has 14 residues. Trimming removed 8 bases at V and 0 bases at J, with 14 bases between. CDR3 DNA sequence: TGTGCCAGCGGAGGGGGCAGCAACTCCTACGAGCAGTACTTC. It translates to CASGGGSNSYEQYF.

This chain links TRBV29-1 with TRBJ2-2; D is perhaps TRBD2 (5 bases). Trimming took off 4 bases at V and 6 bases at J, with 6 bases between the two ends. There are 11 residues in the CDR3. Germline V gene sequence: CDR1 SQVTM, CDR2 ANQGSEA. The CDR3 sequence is CSVVEAGELFF. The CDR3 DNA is TGCAGCGTTGTGGAGGCCGGGGAGCTGTTTTTT.

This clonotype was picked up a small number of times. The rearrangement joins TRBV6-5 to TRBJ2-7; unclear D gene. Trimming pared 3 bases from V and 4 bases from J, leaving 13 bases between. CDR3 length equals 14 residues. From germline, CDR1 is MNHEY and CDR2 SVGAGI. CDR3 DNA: TGTGCCAGCAGTTATCAGGCAGGACCATACGAGCAGTACTTC. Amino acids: CASSYQAGPYEQYF.

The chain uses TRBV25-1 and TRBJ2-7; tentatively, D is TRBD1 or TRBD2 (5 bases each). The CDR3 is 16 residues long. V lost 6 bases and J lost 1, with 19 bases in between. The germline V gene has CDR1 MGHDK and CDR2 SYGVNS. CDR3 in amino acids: CASSGGRTKYSYEQYF. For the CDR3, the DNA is TGTGCCAGCAGCGGAGGCAGGACAAAATATTCCTACGAGCAGTACTTC.

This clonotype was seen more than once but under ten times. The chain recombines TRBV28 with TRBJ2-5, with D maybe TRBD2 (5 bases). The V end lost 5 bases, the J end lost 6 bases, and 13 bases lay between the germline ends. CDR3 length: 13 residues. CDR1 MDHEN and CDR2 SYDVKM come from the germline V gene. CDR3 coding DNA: TGTGCCAGCAGTGTGGGCTGGGAGAAGACCCAGTACTTC. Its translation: CASSVGWEKTQYF.

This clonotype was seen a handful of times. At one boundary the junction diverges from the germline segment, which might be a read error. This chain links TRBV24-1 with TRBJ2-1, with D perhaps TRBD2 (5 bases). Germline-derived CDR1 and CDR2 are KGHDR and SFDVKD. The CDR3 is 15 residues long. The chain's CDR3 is CATRVSSPEANEQFF. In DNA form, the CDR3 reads TGTGCCACCAGAGTATCTAGCCCGGAGGCTAATGAGCAGTTCTTT.

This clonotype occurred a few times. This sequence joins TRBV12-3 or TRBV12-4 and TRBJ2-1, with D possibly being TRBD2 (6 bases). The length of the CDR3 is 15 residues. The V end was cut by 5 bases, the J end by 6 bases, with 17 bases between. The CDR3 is CASSPVGRFINEQFF. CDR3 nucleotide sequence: TGTGCCAGCAGTCCCGTGGGGAGGTTTATCAATGAGCAGTTCTTC.

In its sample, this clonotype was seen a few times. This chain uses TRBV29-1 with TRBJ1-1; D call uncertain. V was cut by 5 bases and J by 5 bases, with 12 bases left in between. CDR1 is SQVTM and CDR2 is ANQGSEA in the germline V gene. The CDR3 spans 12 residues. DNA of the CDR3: TGCAGCGTTTGGGGAACGGGGACTGAAGCTTTCTTT. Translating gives CSVWGTGTEAFF.

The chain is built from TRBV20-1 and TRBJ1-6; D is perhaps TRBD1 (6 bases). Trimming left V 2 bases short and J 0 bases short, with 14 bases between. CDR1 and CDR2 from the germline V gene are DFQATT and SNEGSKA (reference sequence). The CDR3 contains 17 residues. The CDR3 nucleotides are TGCAGTGCTAGAAGGGACACGCTGAACTCCTATAATTCACCCCTCCACTTT. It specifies CSARRDTLNSYNSPLHF.

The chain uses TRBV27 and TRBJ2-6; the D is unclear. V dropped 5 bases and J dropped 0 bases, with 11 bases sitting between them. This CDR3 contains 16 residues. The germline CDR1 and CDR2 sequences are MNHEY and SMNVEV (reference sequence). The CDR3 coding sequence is TGTGCCAGCAGTCTCTCCGGGTTCTCTGGGGCCAACGTCCTGACTTTC. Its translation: CASSLSGFSGANVLTF.

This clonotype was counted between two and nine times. The CDR3 region has the DNA TGTGCCACCAGCATGTCGGGACAGGGGGCTTGGGAGCAGTTCTTC. Translation gives CATSMSGQGAWEQFF. This rearrangement joins TRBV15 to TRBJ2-1; 12 positions match TRBD1. From germline, CDR1 is LNHNV and CDR2 YYDKDF (reference sequence). V gave up 4 bases and J gave up 10 bases; unmatched junction bases: 8. This CDR3 spans 15 amino acids.

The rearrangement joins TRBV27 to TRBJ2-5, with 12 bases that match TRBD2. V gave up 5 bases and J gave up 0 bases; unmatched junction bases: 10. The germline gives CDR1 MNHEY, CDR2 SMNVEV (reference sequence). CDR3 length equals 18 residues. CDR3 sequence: CASSGIGLAGRNQETQYF. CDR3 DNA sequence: TGTGCCAGCAGTGGAATAGGACTAGCGGGAAGAAACCAAGAGACCCAGTACTTC.

The CDR3 region is CASSLSKGNEQYF. The CDR3, as DNA: TGTGCCAGCAGCTTATCGAAGGGCAACGAGCAGTACTTC. V is TRBV7-2 and J is TRBJ2-4; D is undetermined. TRBJ2-7 explains the end of the DNA better; the J call may be wrong. Germline V gives CDR1 SGHTA, CDR2 FQGNSA. The CDR3 has 13 residues.

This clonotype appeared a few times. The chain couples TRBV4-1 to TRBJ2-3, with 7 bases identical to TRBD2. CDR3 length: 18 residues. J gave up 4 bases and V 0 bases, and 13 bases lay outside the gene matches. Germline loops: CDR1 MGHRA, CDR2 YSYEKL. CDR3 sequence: CASSQDPPLAETPDTQYF. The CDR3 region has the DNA TGCGCCAGCAGCCAAGATCCCCCGCTAGCGGAGACCCCAGATACGCAGTATTTT.

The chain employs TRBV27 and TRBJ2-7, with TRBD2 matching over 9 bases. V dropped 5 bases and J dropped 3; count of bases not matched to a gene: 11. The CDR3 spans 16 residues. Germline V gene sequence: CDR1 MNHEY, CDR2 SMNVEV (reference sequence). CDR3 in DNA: TGTGCCAGCAGTCCCCGACTAGCGGCAACTAACTACGAGCAGTACTTC. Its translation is CASSPRLAATNYEQYF.

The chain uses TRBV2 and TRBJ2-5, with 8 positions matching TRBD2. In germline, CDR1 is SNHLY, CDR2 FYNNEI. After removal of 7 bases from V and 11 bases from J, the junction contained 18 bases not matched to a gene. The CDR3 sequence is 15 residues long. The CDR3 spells CASIIRLAGINEQYF. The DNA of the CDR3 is TGTGCCAGCATCATTCGGCTAGCGGGTATCAATGAGCAGTACTTC.

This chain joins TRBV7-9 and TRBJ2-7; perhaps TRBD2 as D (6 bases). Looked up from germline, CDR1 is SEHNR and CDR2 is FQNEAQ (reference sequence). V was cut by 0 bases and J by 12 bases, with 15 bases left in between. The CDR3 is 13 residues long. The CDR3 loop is CASSLAGGFWMYF. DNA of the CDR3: TGTGCCAGCAGCTTAGCGGGGGGATTCTGGATGTACTTC. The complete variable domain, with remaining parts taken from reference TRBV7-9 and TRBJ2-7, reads DTGVSQNPRHKITKRGQNVTFRCDPISEHNRLYWYRQTLGQGPEFLTYFQNEAQLEKSRLLSDRFSAERPKGSFSTLEIQRTEQGDSAMYLCASSLAGGFWMYFGPGTRLTVT.

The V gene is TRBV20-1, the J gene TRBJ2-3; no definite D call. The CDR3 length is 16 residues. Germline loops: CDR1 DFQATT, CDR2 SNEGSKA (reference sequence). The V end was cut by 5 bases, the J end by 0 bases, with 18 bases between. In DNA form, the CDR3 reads TGCAGTGCTCGGCGTACGTCGGCTATTAGCACAGATACGCAGTATTTT. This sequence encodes CSARRTSAISTDTQYF.

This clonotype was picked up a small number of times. This CDR3 is CASSEYGRGEQYF. In DNA, the CDR3 is TGTGCCAGCAGTGAATACGGCAGGGGCGAGCAGTACTTC. The chain joins TRBV6-1 to TRBJ2-7, with D maybe TRBD1 (6 bases). Germline V CDR1 and CDR2: MNHNS, SASEGT. V lost 2 bases to trimming and J lost 6 bases, with 11 bases between them. CDR3 size: 13 residues.

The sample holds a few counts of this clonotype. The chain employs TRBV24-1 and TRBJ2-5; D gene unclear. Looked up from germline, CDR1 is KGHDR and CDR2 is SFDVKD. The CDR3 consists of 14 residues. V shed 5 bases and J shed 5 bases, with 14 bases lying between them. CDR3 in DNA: TGTGCCACCAGTGGAAGGGATCCCGGCGAGACCCAGTACTTC. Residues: CATSGRDPGETQYF.